Presented here are 26 T cell receptor beta chains from one specimen sequenced in a study of response to subunit inactivated influenza vaccine. TCRdb reanalysed the RT-PCR reads using MiXCR and keeps one entry per CDR3 protein. The table shows hundreds of thousands of distinct CDR3 sequences, with approximately 11% occurring only once. The same specimen was also included in a second study, on T cells expressing NK-cell markers. In that study: The authors generated TCR beta cDNA through 5'RACE template switching with UMIs.

Sequencing was performed on PBMCs from blood, taken on the day of vaccination. The source is a man aged 50-59 years who received an inactivated influenza vaccine.

This clonotype came up many times. This chain connects TRBV12-3 or TRBV12-4 to TRBJ2-5; possibly TRBD1 for D (6 bases). This CDR3 spans 14 amino acids. Trimming took 2 bases from V and 5 from J, leaving 12 bases between them. CDR3 DNA: TGTGCCAGCAGTTTAAGAGCAGGGGAGGAGACCCAGTACTTC. This codes for CASSLRAGEETQYF.

This clonotype was seen many times. The V call is TRBV12-3 or TRBV12-4, the J call TRBJ1-2; 7 bases fit TRBD1. CDR3 size: 14 residues. The V and J ends lost 4 bases and 2 bases, in that order; junction bases with no gene match: 4. In DNA form, the CDR3 reads TGTGCCAGCAGTTCCAGGACAGGAAACTATGGCTACACCTTC. Its protein is CASSSRTGNYGYTF.

This clonotype was seen only a few times. This chain connects TRBV18 to TRBJ2-1, with 7 bases identical to TRBD1. V shed 5 bases, J shed 4 bases, and the junction held 8 bases outside the gene matches. The CDR3 contains 15 residues. CDR1 and CDR2 from the germline V gene are KGHSH and LQKENI. This CDR3 reads CASSRDSDFYNEQFF. DNA for the CDR3: TGTGCCAGCTCAAGGGACAGTGATTTTTACAATGAGCAGTTCTTC.

This rearrangement joins TRBV12-3 or TRBV12-4 to TRBJ2-1; D perhaps matches TRBD2 (6 bases). This CDR3 has 15 amino acids. V lost 3 bases to trimming and J lost 8 bases, with 17 bases between them. CDR3 region: CASSFRRDPFYEQFF. The CDR3 DNA reads TGTGCCAGCAGTTTCAGGCGGGACCCATTCTATGAGCAGTTCTTC.

The rearrangement links TRBV2 to TRBJ2-5; no firm D call. This CDR3 is 14 amino acids long. Trimming removed 3 bases at V and 2 bases at J, with 10 bases between. CDR1 and CDR2 (germline): SNHLY, FYNNEI. Here the CDR3 DNA reads TGTGCCAGCAGTGAGAAGTTCCCTCAAGAGACCCAGTACTTC. It specifies CASSEKFPQETQYF.

This clonotype was seen a few times. The chain uses TRBV5-1 and TRBJ2-3; either TRBD1 or TRBD2 may supply D (5 bases each). This CDR3 region has 14 residues. Trimming cost V 4 bases and J 6 bases, with 15 bases left between them. Germline-derived CDR1 and CDR2 are SGHRS and YFSETQ. The DNA of the CDR3 is TGCGCCAGCAGCCCCACGGGACGGGGTGATACGCAGTATTTT. As protein: CASSPTGRGDTQYF.

This chain links TRBV15 with TRBJ2-3; no definite D call. Trimming pared 1 base from V and 3 bases from J, leaving 8 bases between. Germline V gives CDR1 LNHNV, CDR2 YYDKDF (reference sequence). The CDR3 runs 14 residues. The chain's CDR3 is CATSRGGPTDTQYF. Written as DNA, the CDR3 is TGTGCCACCAGCAGAGGTGGTCCGACAGATACGCAGTATTTT.

The chain combines TRBV11-2 with TRBJ2-1; 13 nucleotides agree with TRBD2. V gave up 6 bases and J gave up 0 bases; unmatched junction bases: 8. The CDR3 covers 18 residues. In germline, CDR1 is SGHAT, CDR2 FQNNGV. The CDR3 nucleotides read TGTGCCAGCAGTCTACTAGCGGGGGGGCCTGTCTCCTACAATGAGCAGTTCTTC. Protein sequence: CASSLLAGGPVSYNEQFF.

This clonotype was seen many times. V is TRBV29-1 and J is TRBJ2-1; D remains unclear. Trimming took off 5 bases at V and 1 base at J, with 12 bases between the two ends. CDR1 and CDR2 (germline): SQVTM, ANQGSEA. This CDR3 has 14 residues. The CDR3 bases are TGCAGCGTTCATGTGGCACATTCCTACAATGAGCAGTTCTTC. Translation: CSVHVAHSYNEQFF.

This chain joins TRBV6-2 or TRBV6-3 and TRBJ2-3, with no clear D. This CDR3 spans 15 amino acids. Trimming took off 0 bases at V and 1 base at J, with 8 bases between the two ends. Germline V gene lookup returns CDR1 MNHEY and CDR2 SVGEGT. CDR3 DNA sequence: TGTGCCAGCAGTTACTCCTGGGCCCGCACAGATACGCAGTATTTT. Its protein product is CASSYSWARTDTQYF.

This clonotype was seen ten or more times. The genes are TRBV7-2 and TRBJ1-2; no definite D call. This CDR3 spans 14 amino acids. Germline V lookup: CDR1 SGHTA, CDR2 FQGNSA. V was pared by 6 bases and J by 1 base, with 12 bases between. CDR3 in DNA: TGTGCCAGCAGGGCCGGGAATTTTAACTATGGCTACACCTTC. Protein sequence: CASRAGNFNYGYTF.

The chain combines TRBV7-8 with TRBJ2-7, with 7 bases that match TRBD1. The CDR3 runs to 15 residues. V dropped 5 bases and J dropped 0; count of bases not matched to a gene: 7. Germline CDR1 reads SGHVS; CDR2 reads FQNEAQ. This chain's CDR3 is CASSADRLSSYEQYF. Written as DNA, the CDR3 is TGTGCCAGCAGCGCGGACAGGCTGAGCTCCTACGAGCAGTACTTC.

This clonotype was found a few times. This chain connects TRBV2 to TRBJ1-6; 8 bases map to TRBD1. CDR3 size: 15 residues. Germline trimming cut 6 bases from V and 10 bases from J; bases unmatched to any gene: 11. Germline values: CDR1 SNHLY, CDR2 FYNNEI. The CDR3 is CASRSPGQATSPLHF. CDR3 in DNA: TGTGCCAGCAGGTCTCCGGGACAGGCCACGTCACCCCTCCACTTT.

This clonotype was observed a handful of times. The J gene is TRBJ2-7, the V gene TRBV6-1, with D unresolved. Deletions cut 6 bases from V and 4 bases from J, with 7 bases between. The germline gives CDR1 MNHNS, CDR2 SASEGT. The CDR3 contains 11 residues. Written as DNA, the CDR3 is TGTGCCAGCAGGGCTAATTACGAGCAGTACTTC. Amino acid sequence: CASRANYEQYF.

This clonotype was seen a few times. The genes are TRBV7-8 and TRBJ2-1, with TRBD2 identical over 10 bases. The V and J ends lost 3 bases and 3 bases, in that order; junction bases with no gene match: 5. The CDR3 is 16 residues long. Germline V gene lookup returns CDR1 SGHVS and CDR2 FQNEAQ. CDR3 sequence reads: CASSFLSSGSYNEQFF. The CDR3 DNA is TGTGCCAGCAGCTTCCTGTCTAGCGGGAGCTACAATGAGCAGTTCTTC.

This clonotype came up a few times. This chain joins TRBV28 and TRBJ2-1; 8 bases fit TRBD2. After removal of 8 bases from V and 9 bases from J, the junction contained 9 bases not matched to a gene. Germline CDR1 MDHEN, CDR2 SYDVKM. The CDR3 totals 13 residues. The CDR3 here is CASRQTSVREQFF. In nucleotides, the CDR3 is TGTGCCAGCCGTCAGACTAGCGTTCGTGAGCAGTTCTTC. Complete variable domain (other parts from reference TRBV28 and TRBJ2-1): DVKVTQSSRYLVKRTGEKVFLECVQDMDHENMFWYRQDPGLGLRLIYFSYDVKMKEKGDIPEGYSVSREKKERFSLILESASTNQTSMYLCASRQTSVREQFFGPGTRLTVL.

The chain employs TRBV20-1 and TRBJ2-5, with unresolved D. This CDR3 has 12 residues. V lost 4 bases and J 2 bases, leaving 8 bases between the germline ends. Germline CDR1 DFQATT, CDR2 SNEGSKA (reference sequence). The CDR3 protein is CSATPLQETQYF. The DNA of the CDR3 is TGCAGTGCTACTCCCTTACAAGAGACCCAGTACTTC.

This clonotype was seen a few times. The chain uses TRBV12-3 or TRBV12-4 and TRBJ2-2; D may be TRBD2 (5 bases). The CDR3 length is 17 residues. Trimming shortened V by 1 base and J by 4 bases, and 16 bases separated the two germline ends. CDR3: CASSLGTLGRSTGELFF. In nucleotides, the CDR3 is TGTGCCAGCAGTTTAGGGACTCTTGGGCGATCCACCGGGGAGCTGTTTTTT.

This clonotype was recorded many times. The rearrangement uses TRBV4-1 and TRBJ2-5; no clear D. This CDR3 comprises 16 residues. The germline gives CDR1 MGHRA, CDR2 YSYEKL. Trimming took 5 bases from V and 1 from J, leaving 17 bases between them. Written as DNA, the CDR3 is TGCGCCAGCAGCTACCAAGGAAATAAGGGCCAAGAGACCCAGTACTTC. It codes for CASSYQGNKGQETQYF.

The gene calls are TRBV18 and TRBJ2-1; D is uncertain. The V and J ends lost 10 bases and 8 bases respectively, with 15 bases between them. This CDR3 region has 12 residues. Germline V gene lookup returns CDR1 KGHSH and CDR2 LQKENI. The CDR3 DNA is TGTGCCACCTCCCACGCCTCCGATGAGCAGTTCTTC. Protein: CATSHASDEQFF.

The sample holds a few counts of this clonotype. The CDR3 here is CASSQTSGRAHEQFF. CDR3 in DNA: TGCGCCAGCAGTCAGACTAGCGGGAGGGCCCATGAGCAGTTCTTC. The rearrangement uses TRBV5-1 and TRBJ2-1; 14 nucleotides agree with TRBD2. Trimming cost V 5 bases and J 8 bases; bases outside gene matches: 6. This CDR3 has 15 residues. Per the germline V gene, CDR1 is SGHRS and CDR2 is YFSETQ.

The table lists this clonotype with a few counts. This rearrangement joins TRBV4-2 to TRBJ2-3; D not certain. Trimming pared 4 bases from V and 5 bases from J, leaving 16 bases between. This CDR3 is 15 amino acids long. CDR1 and CDR2 (germline): LGHNA, YNFKEQ. The CDR3, as DNA: TGTGCCAGCAGCCTGACGCCGGAGTTTGGAGATACGCAGTATTTT. Translating it yields CASSLTPEFGDTQYF.

CDR3 in amino acids: CASSPHRSGDSYNEQFF. In DNA, the CDR3 is TGTGCCAGCAGCCCACACCGGTCAGGAGACTCCTACAATGAGCAGTTCTTC. This chain connects TRBV7-8 to TRBJ2-1; no reliable D call. V lost 5 bases and J lost 0, with 17 bases in between. CDR1 SGHVS and CDR2 FQNEAQ come from the germline V gene. The CDR3 has 17 amino acids. Filled out from reference TRBV7-8 and TRBJ2-1, the complete variable domain reads GAGVSQSPRYKVAKRGQDVALRCDPISGHVSLFWYQQALGQGPEFLTYFQNEAQLDKSGLPSDRFFAERPEGSVSTLKIQRTQQEDSAVYLCASSPHRSGDSYNEQFFGPGTRLTVL.

The chain is built from TRBV5-1 and TRBJ2-1, with a possible D match to TRBD1 (5 bases). This CDR3 region has 15 residues. Germline assignment: CDR1 SGHRS and CDR2 YFSETQ. The V gene lost 5 bases and the J gene lost 8 bases, with 20 bases spanning the gap. CDR3 DNA: TGCGCCAGCAGACTGGGGCTAGTAAGTATCGATGAGCAGTTCTTC. Protein sequence: CASRLGLVSIDEQFF.

This clonotype was recorded many times. This sequence joins TRBV12-3 or TRBV12-4 and TRBJ1-4; D call uncertain. V was cut by 6 bases and J by 8 bases, with 7 bases left in between. There are 11 residues in the CDR3. In DNA, the CDR3 is TGTGCCAGCAGCTCGGGGGAAAAACTGTTTTTT. Translated, it gives CASSSGEKLFF.

V is TRBV7-2 and J is TRBJ2-3, with TRBD2 matching over 7 bases. In germline, CDR1 is SGHTA, CDR2 FQGNSA. The CDR3 is 16 amino acids. V shed 5 bases and J 5 bases; nucleotides not matched to a gene: 13. The CDR3 sequence is CASSPQTSSSGDTQYF. CDR3 in DNA: TGTGCCAGCAGCCCCCAGACTAGCAGCTCCGGAGATACGCAGTATTTT.